This TCR beta chain was documented in a study of early T cells in non-severe SARS-CoV-2 infection. Study-level information: Sequenced material consisted of bulk RNA (from unsorted whole blood), and chains were unpaired.

Unique molecular identifiers were added to individual cDNA molecules. TCRdb independently ran MiXCR on the 5' RACE reads; one entry per CDR3 protein. The table includes around 62,000 distinct CDR3 sequences, 4.9% detected once. The study's findings and limits: VDJdb matches were skewed toward anti-spike CD8 T cell responses.

This clonotype occurred many times. Its specificity is not known. Germline V gene lookup returns CDR1 LGHDT and CDR2 YNNKEL (reference sequence). After removal of 7 bases from V and 5 bases from J, the junction contained 10 bases not matched to a gene. The length of the CDR3 is 14 residues. The sequenced sample was whole blood. This receptor was obtained from an adult who was a healthcare worker with PCR-confirmed SARS-CoV-2 infection or an uninfected control (not recorded which). The chain employs TRBV3-1 and TRBJ1-1; 7 bases align to TRBD1. The CDR3 DNA reads as TGTGCCAGCACCCCGCAGGGGGTACGGACTGAAGCTTTCTTT. Translation: CASTPQGVRTEAFF.